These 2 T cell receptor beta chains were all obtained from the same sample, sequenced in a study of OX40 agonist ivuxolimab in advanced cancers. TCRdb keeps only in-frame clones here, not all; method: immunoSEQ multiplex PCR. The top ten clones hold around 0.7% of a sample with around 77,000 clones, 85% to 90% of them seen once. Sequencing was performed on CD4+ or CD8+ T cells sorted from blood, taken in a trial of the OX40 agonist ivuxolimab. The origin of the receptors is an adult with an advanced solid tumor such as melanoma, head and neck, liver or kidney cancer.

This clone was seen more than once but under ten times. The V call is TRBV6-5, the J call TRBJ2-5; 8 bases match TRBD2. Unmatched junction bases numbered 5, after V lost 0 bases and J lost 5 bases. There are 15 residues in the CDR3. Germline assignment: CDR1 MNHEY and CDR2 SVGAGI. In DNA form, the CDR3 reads TGTGCCAGCAGTTACTCGGAGCGGGGGATGGAGACCCAGTACTTC. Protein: CASSYSERGMETQYF.

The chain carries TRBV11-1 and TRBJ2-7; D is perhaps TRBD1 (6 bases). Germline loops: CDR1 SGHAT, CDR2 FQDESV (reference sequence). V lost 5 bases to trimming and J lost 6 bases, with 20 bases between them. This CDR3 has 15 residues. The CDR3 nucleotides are TGTGCCAGCAGCACCGGCAGGGGCCCAGGGCGCGAGCAGTACTTC. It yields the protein CASSTGRGPGREQYF.